This TCR beta chain emerged from a study of shared clonotypes between healthy human individuals. The naive CD8 fraction comprised CD45RO-negative cells positively selected for CCR7 and excluded terminally differentiated effector memory CD45RA+ cells. In the case of this clone: What it binds is not known.

Study observations and caveats: The study sampled only blood, and tissue repertoires likely differ.

The CDR3 is made up of 15 amino acids. Germline CDR1 and CDR2: MDHEN and SYDVKM. After removal of 6 bases from V and 3 bases from J, the junction contained 10 bases not matched to a gene. The protocol was immunoSEQ multiplex PCR, while the TCRdb copy is restricted to in-frame clones and leaves out a portion. The sample yields about 2 million clones, approximately 94% seen once. The rearrangement links TRBV28 to TRBJ2-7; the match to TRBD1 covers 8 bases. Sequenced material: naive CD8+ T cells sorted from blood. This receptor was taken from a man aged 18-30 years in good health. This CDR3 is CASSPTGQDDYEQYF. In nucleotides, the CDR3 is TGTGCCAGCAGCCCAACGGGACAGGACGACTACGAGCAGTACTTC.